A single sample is the source of the 6 T cell receptor beta chains below, sequenced in a study of T cell responses to AZD1222 COVID-19 vaccine (dated by TCRdb to the early 2020s). Libraries were constructed by the immunoSEQ multiplex PCR assay. As stored in TCRdb, this immuneACCESS dataset retains in-frame rearrangements with V and J assigned. A fraction of the clones does not appear; measured against another copy, unresolved V genes explain less than half of the discrepancy, and the remainder lacks a known reason. The sample table lists 110,000 or so clones, just over 85% of them with a count of one. The ten largest clones add up to approximately 16% of the sample. Reading the label with the study, this specimen's time point is: about 28 days (+/-7) after the second vaccine dose. The sample in question was peripheral blood, obtained 28 days after the second AZD1222 dose. These receptors originate from an adult who received the AZD1222 COVID-19 vaccine.

J is TRBJ2-1 and V is TRBV7-3; 10 positions match TRBD2. The CDR3 extends over 18 amino acids. From germline, CDR1 is SGHTA and CDR2 FQGTGA. The ends lost 2 bases at V and 6 bases at J; junction bases unmatched: 13. CDR3: CASSLGPVGLAPINEQFF. The DNA of the CDR3 is TGTGCCAGCAGCTTAGGGCCAGTGGGACTAGCGCCGATCAATGAGCAGTTCTTC.

This rearrangement joins TRBV5-1 to TRBJ2-7; possibly TRBD1 for D (6 bases). The germline V gene encodes CDR1 SGHRS and CDR2 YFSETQ. Trimming cost V 4 bases and J 5 bases, with 19 bases left between them. CDR3 size: 15 residues. As DNA, the CDR3 is TGCGCCAGCAGCCTGGGTTGGACAGAGGGAAACGAGCAGTACTTC. Translation gives CASSLGWTEGNEQYF.

CDR3 in amino acids: CASSEGVFYNEQFF. The CDR3 region has the DNA TGCGCCAGCAGTGAAGGAGTTTTCTACAATGAGCAGTTCTTC. This chain joins TRBV10-2 and TRBJ2-1; D unclear. This CDR3 contains 14 residues. CDR1 is WSHSY and CDR2 is SAAADI in the germline V gene. V lost 3 bases to trimming and J lost 3 bases, with 9 bases between them.

J is TRBJ2-1 and V is TRBV10-2; either TRBD1 or TRBD2 may supply D (5 bases each). The CDR3 is made up of 14 amino acids. The germline V and J ends were trimmed by 6 bases and 5 bases, with 14 bases remaining between them. CDR1 and CDR2 (germline): WSHSY, SAAADI. The chain's CDR3 is CASRAEGPNNEQFF. Here the CDR3 DNA reads TGCGCCAGCAGAGCTGAGGGACCAAACAATGAGCAGTTCTTC.

This chain links TRBV6-5 with TRBJ2-1; no definite D call. This CDR3 contains 12 residues. V lost 5 bases to trimming and J lost 13 bases, with 15 bases between them. Per germline, CDR1 MNHEY and CDR2 SVGAGI. CDR3 sequence: CASSPIGRPQFF. In DNA form, the CDR3 reads TGTGCCAGCAGTCCGATAGGGCGCCCCCAGTTCTTC.

The chain is built from TRBV5-4 and TRBJ2-1, with a weak D call TRBD1 (5 bases). This CDR3 is built from 11 residues. V was shortened by 4 bases and J by 9 bases, with 8 bases between the two germline ends. The germline V gene encodes CDR1 SGHNT and CDR2 YYREEE (reference sequence). Written as DNA, the CDR3 is TGTGCCAGCAGCATAGGGGTTGAGCAGTTCTTC. Translated: CASSIGVEQFF.